This T cell receptor (beta chain) stems from a study of T cell responses to AZD1222 COVID-19 vaccine. With respect to this clone: Antigen: not known.

Per germline, CDR1 SEHNR and CDR2 FQNEAQ (reference sequence). This CDR3 contains 13 residues. Trimming pared 5 bases from V and 4 bases from J, leaving 11 bases between. General study results and limits: Among AZD1222 vaccinees, only five or six were seropositive at baseline. A mostly white British donor set with more females was recruited, and clonal diversity was possibly underestimated. Within unmutated variant regions lay the reported targets of nearly half of spike-specific TCRs.

Libraries were prepared by immunoSEQ multiplex PCR; TCRdb keeps only in-frame clonotypes and omits some of them. Counted here are 140,000 to 150,000 clones, approximately 89% occurring once; the ten biggest clones make up around 1.7%. The rearrangement links TRBV7-9 to TRBJ1-1; D is unclear. The clonotype originates from an adult who received the AZD1222 COVID-19 vaccine. Sequences were derived from peripheral blood, sampled 28 days after the second AZD1222 dose. The CDR3 bases are TGTGCCAGCAGCCTTTTAGAGCGCACTGAAGCTTTCTTT. Translating it yields CASSLLERTEAFF.